One and the same sample provided the 26 T cell receptor beta chains below, sequenced in a study of technical replicates of blood from several donors. Profiling relied on immunoSEQ multiplex PCR, and the TCRdb table lists in-frame clones only, not all of them. The sample records about 81,000 clones, 80% to 95% being singletons. Material for sequencing was T cells isolated from PBMCs. These TCRs come from a human donor in good health.

The CDR3 DNA reads as TGTGCCAGCAGTGGCCTGGGGAGCGGGAGAGGGCCCAATGAGCAGTTCTTC. Translating gives CASSGLGSGRGPNEQFF. This chain links TRBV2 with TRBJ2-1, with TRBD2 matching 8 bases. This CDR3 comprises 17 residues. CDR1 is SNHLY, CDR2 FYNNEI, per germline. V shed 4 bases and J 6 bases; nucleotides not matched to a gene: 14.

The rearrangement joins TRBV4-1 to TRBJ2-7; 11 bases align to TRBD2. The germline gives CDR1 MGHRA, CDR2 YSYEKL. CDR3 size: 16 residues. The V gene end was trimmed by 4 bases and the J gene end by 5 bases; junction bases not matched to a gene: 10. CDR3 region: CASSRIFIAGGDEQYF. The CDR3 DNA follows: TGCGCCAGCAGCCGAATTTTTATAGCGGGAGGGGACGAGCAGTACTTC.

V and J are TRBV11-2 and TRBJ2-7; TRBD2 matches at 9 bases. Germline V lookup: CDR1 SGHAT, CDR2 FQNNGV. V shed 5 bases and J 3 bases; nucleotides not matched to a gene: 8. CDR3 length: 15 amino acids. For the CDR3, the DNA is TGTGCCAGCAGCATCATAGCGGGAGTCCACTACGAGCAGTACTTC. The encoded protein is CASSIIAGVHYEQYF.

The chain employs TRBV4-1 and TRBJ1-2; D is unclear. Germline lookup yields CDR1 MGHRA and CDR2 YSYEKL. Trimming stripped 3 bases from V and 5 bases from J, with 19 bases between. The CDR3 length is 16 residues. CDR3: CASSQGSLRREYGYTF. DNA for the CDR3: TGCGCCAGCAGCCAGGGATCGCTCCGTCGGGAGTATGGCTACACCTTC.

The V call is TRBV9, the J call TRBJ2-1; 10 nucleotides match TRBD1. The trim removed 4 bases at V and 6 bases at J, leaving 10 bases unmatched. Looked up from germline, CDR1 is SGDLS and CDR2 is YYNGEE. This CDR3 region has 16 residues. For the CDR3, the DNA is TGTGCCAGCAGCTTACGGACAGGGGGTCCCCCCAATGAGCAGTTCTTC. This codes for CASSLRTGGPPNEQFF.

The rearrangement uses TRBV27 and TRBJ2-3; 14 nucleotides line up with TRBD2. This CDR3 comprises 17 residues. CDR1 is MNHEY, CDR2 SMNVEV, per germline (reference sequence). V lost 4 bases to trimming and J lost 2 bases; unmatched junction nucleotides: 5. The CDR3 loop reads CASSSGLAGVDTDTQYF. Written as DNA, the CDR3 is TGTGCCAGCAGTTCGGGACTAGCGGGAGTTGACACAGATACGCAGTATTTT.

CDR3 residues: CSGRAENTGELFF. CDR3 DNA: TGCAGCGGACGAGCGGAGAACACCGGGGAGCTGTTTTTT. V gene TRBV29-1 combines with J gene TRBJ2-2; tentative D call: TRBD2 (5 bases). Germline-derived CDR1 and CDR2 are SQVTM and ANQGSEA. Deletions cut 7 bases from V and 1 base from J, with 10 bases between. The CDR3 has 13 residues.

This rearrangement joins TRBV2 to TRBJ2-3, with a weak D call TRBD1 (6 bases). The CDR3 consists of 15 residues. Trimming stripped 6 bases from V and 3 bases from J, with 16 bases between. Germline lookup yields CDR1 SNHLY and CDR2 FYNNEI. In nucleotides, the CDR3 is TGTGCCAGCAGCGTACAGGGCCTGCGGACAGATACGCAGTATTTT. Translated, it gives CASSVQGLRTDTQYF.

The chain joins TRBV2 to TRBJ2-7; D might be TRBD1 (5 bases). Trimming removed 4 bases from V and 0 bases from J, with 13 bases in between. CDR1 SNHLY and CDR2 FYNNEI come from the germline V gene. The CDR3 loop spans 15 amino acids. DNA for the CDR3: TGTGCCAGCAGTGTGGGGCAGCTCCGCTCCTACGAGCAGTACTTC. This gives the protein CASSVGQLRSYEQYF.

The chain has TRBV5-1 and TRBJ2-7, with D possibly being TRBD2 (6 bases). CDR3 size: 14 residues. The V and J ends lost 4 bases and 2 bases respectively, with 13 bases between them. Germline V gene data show CDR1 as SGHRS and CDR2 as YFSETQ. The CDR3 DNA reads as TGCGCCAGCAGCGCCGGGACTGGACCCTACGAGCAGTACTTC. This encodes CASSAGTGPYEQYF.

The V and J genes are TRBV7-9 and TRBJ1-1; 8 bases line up with TRBD1. Losses at the gene ends were 3 bases for V and 6 bases for J; bases not matched to a gene: 9. This CDR3 has 15 amino acids. CDR1 and CDR2 (germline): SEHNR, FQNEAQ (reference sequence). The CDR3 sequence: CASSFQGAIYAEAFF. CDR3 DNA: TGTGCCAGCAGCTTTCAGGGGGCGATATACGCTGAAGCTTTCTTT.

The CDR3 coding sequence is TGCAGCGTTGTGGCAGGGGGAAACACCATATATTTT. Its translation: CSVVAGGNTIYF. The V gene is TRBV29-1, the J gene TRBJ1-3; a weak D match, TRBD1 (5 bases). V dropped 4 bases and J dropped 4 bases, with 8 bases sitting between them. This CDR3 has 12 residues. CDR1 is SQVTM and CDR2 is ANQGSEA in the germline V gene.

This chain connects TRBV5-1 to TRBJ1-2; 7 bases line up with TRBD1. The germline CDR1 and CDR2 sequences are SGHRS and YFSETQ. The CDR3 length is 17 residues. The trim removed 0 bases at V and 0 bases at J, leaving 8 bases unmatched. Written as DNA, the CDR3 is TGCGCCAGCAGCTTGGGATTCCGGGACAGCCCTAACTATGGCTACACCTTC. It yields the protein CASSLGFRDSPNYGYTF.

The chain is built from TRBV7-2 and TRBJ1-1; D perhaps matches TRBD1 (5 bases). Trimming removed 3 bases from V and 1 base from J, with 9 bases in between. CDR1 and CDR2 (germline): SGHTA, FQGNSA. The CDR3 has 14 amino acids. CDR3: CASSLGHQNTEAFF. The CDR3 nucleotides read TGTGCCAGCAGCTTGGGGCACCAGAACACTGAAGCTTTCTTT.

Only one count was recorded for this clone. The J gene is TRBJ1-4, the V gene TRBV18; tentatively, D is TRBD1 (6 bases). Germline CDR1 is KGHSH and CDR2 is LQKENI. CDR3 length: 15 residues. The V gene lost 5 bases and the J gene lost 0 bases, with 10 bases spanning the gap. CDR3 nucleotide sequence: TGTGCCAGCTCATTACAGGGTACAACTAATGAAAAACTGTTTTTT. The encoded protein is CASSLQGTTNEKLFF.

V gene TRBV30 combines with J gene TRBJ1-2, with TRBD1 as a possible D gene (5 bases). V lost 5 bases and J 4 bases, leaving 14 bases between the germline ends. Germline V gene data show CDR1 as GTSNPN and CDR2 as SVGIG (reference sequence). The CDR3 runs to 13 residues. CDR3: CAWGDSLLYGYTF. The CDR3 nucleotides are TGTGCCTGGGGAGACAGCCTTCTCTATGGCTACACCTTC.

This chain links TRBV7-2 with TRBJ1-5; a possible D gene is TRBD1 (5 bases). Germline CDR1 is SGHTA and CDR2 is FQGNSA. CDR3 length: 14 residues. Trimming took 5 bases from V and 8 from J, leaving 16 bases between them. The CDR3 DNA reads as TGTGCCAGCAGCCCCTTTCAGGGTGTTGAGCCCCAGCATTTT. It is translated as CASSPFQGVEPQHF.

The chain uses TRBV11-2 and TRBJ2-3, with 10 nucleotides matching TRBD2. The CDR3 covers 15 residues. With V trimmed by 11 bases and J by 2 bases, 10 bases remained unmatched. CDR1 SGHAT and CDR2 FQNNGV come from the germline V gene. The CDR3 nucleotides read TGTGCCGGAAGACGGGGACTAGCGCTCACAGATACGCAGTATTTT. It translates to CAGRRGLALTDTQYF.

The chain combines TRBV7-3 with TRBJ1-2; TRBD1 matches 8 bases. J lost 7 bases, V lost 6 bases, and 16 bases had no gene match. Germline values: CDR1 SGHTA, CDR2 FQGTGA. The CDR3 spans 16 residues. CDR3 DNA: TGTGCCAGCAGTCGGCGGGCAGGGGGCGAATTTGGTGGCTACACCTTC. Its translation is CASSRRAGGEFGGYTF.

J is TRBJ2-1 and V is TRBV4-1, with D tentatively TRBD1 (5 bases). Germline CDR1 and CDR2: MGHRA and YSYEKL. The ends were cut back, 6 bases at V and 9 bases at J, with 15 bases in the middle. This CDR3 region has 13 residues. Here the CDR3 reads CASSLLQGGEQFF. For the CDR3, the DNA is TGCGCCAGCAGTCTACTTCAGGGCGGTGAGCAGTTCTTC.

The gene calls are TRBV7-9 and TRBJ2-1; 7 nucleotides line up with TRBD2. Germline CDR1 and CDR2: SEHNR and FQNEAQ (reference sequence). The CDR3 covers 13 residues. Losses at the gene ends were 7 bases for V and 5 bases for J; bases not matched to a gene: 5. The CDR3 protein is CASTTSEHNEQFF. CDR3 DNA sequence: TGTGCCAGCACCACTAGCGAACACAATGAGCAGTTCTTC.

This chain connects TRBV7-9 to TRBJ2-3; TRBD1 matches at 8 bases. Germline CDR1 is SEHNR and CDR2 is FQNEAQ (reference sequence). V was pared by 3 bases and J by 1 base, with 9 bases of the junction left unmatched. This CDR3 comprises 17 residues. DNA for the CDR3: TGTGCCAGCAGCTTGAATAGGGACAGGCGGGGCACAGATACGCAGTATTTT. It specifies CASSLNRDRRGTDTQYF.

J is TRBJ1-6 and V is TRBV5-4; no reliable D call. The germline CDR1 and CDR2 sequences are SGHNT and YYREEE (reference sequence). V was shortened by 4 bases and J by 7 bases, with 12 bases between the two germline ends. The CDR3 length is 14 residues. In nucleotides, the CDR3 is TGTGCCAGCAGCCACTGGACTTCAAATTCACCCCTCCACTTT. Amino acid sequence: CASSHWTSNSPLHF. The entire variable domain, with the rest obtained from reference TRBV5-4 and TRBJ1-6, is as follows: ETGVTQSPTHLIKTRGQQVTLRCSSQSGHNTVSWYQQALGQGPQFIFQYYREEENGRGNFPPRFSGLQFPNYSSELNVNALELDDSALYLCASSHWTSNSPLHFGNGTRLTVT.

CDR3 in DNA: TGTGCCAGCTCACCATCTGGACAGGGGTACTACGAGCAGTACTTC. This gives the protein CASSPSGQGYYEQYF. The chain uses TRBV18 and TRBJ2-7, with 9 bases fitting TRBD1. From germline, CDR1 is KGHSH and CDR2 LQKENI. CDR3 size: 15 residues. With 2 bases clipped from V and 3 bases from J, the junction kept 5 bases outside the gene matches.

V is TRBV6-1 and J is TRBJ1-5; D gene uncertain. This CDR3 contains 17 residues. Germline CDR1 and CDR2: MNHNS and SASEGT. V gave up 3 bases and J gave up 8 bases, with 23 bases separating them. CDR3 in amino acids: CASSDPRKAGSLEPQHF. The CDR3 nucleotides read TGTGCCAGCAGTGATCCCCGGAAGGCGGGGTCGCTTGAGCCCCAGCATTTT.

The gene calls are TRBV6-5 and TRBJ2-7; 7 nucleotides match TRBD1. This CDR3 region has 14 residues. Germline V gives CDR1 MNHEY, CDR2 SVGAGI. Germline trimming cut 2 bases from V and 2 bases from J; bases unmatched to any gene: 3. The CDR3 sequence is CASSYGTEPYEQYF. For the CDR3, the DNA is TGTGCCAGCAGTTACGGGACAGAACCCTACGAGCAGTACTTC.